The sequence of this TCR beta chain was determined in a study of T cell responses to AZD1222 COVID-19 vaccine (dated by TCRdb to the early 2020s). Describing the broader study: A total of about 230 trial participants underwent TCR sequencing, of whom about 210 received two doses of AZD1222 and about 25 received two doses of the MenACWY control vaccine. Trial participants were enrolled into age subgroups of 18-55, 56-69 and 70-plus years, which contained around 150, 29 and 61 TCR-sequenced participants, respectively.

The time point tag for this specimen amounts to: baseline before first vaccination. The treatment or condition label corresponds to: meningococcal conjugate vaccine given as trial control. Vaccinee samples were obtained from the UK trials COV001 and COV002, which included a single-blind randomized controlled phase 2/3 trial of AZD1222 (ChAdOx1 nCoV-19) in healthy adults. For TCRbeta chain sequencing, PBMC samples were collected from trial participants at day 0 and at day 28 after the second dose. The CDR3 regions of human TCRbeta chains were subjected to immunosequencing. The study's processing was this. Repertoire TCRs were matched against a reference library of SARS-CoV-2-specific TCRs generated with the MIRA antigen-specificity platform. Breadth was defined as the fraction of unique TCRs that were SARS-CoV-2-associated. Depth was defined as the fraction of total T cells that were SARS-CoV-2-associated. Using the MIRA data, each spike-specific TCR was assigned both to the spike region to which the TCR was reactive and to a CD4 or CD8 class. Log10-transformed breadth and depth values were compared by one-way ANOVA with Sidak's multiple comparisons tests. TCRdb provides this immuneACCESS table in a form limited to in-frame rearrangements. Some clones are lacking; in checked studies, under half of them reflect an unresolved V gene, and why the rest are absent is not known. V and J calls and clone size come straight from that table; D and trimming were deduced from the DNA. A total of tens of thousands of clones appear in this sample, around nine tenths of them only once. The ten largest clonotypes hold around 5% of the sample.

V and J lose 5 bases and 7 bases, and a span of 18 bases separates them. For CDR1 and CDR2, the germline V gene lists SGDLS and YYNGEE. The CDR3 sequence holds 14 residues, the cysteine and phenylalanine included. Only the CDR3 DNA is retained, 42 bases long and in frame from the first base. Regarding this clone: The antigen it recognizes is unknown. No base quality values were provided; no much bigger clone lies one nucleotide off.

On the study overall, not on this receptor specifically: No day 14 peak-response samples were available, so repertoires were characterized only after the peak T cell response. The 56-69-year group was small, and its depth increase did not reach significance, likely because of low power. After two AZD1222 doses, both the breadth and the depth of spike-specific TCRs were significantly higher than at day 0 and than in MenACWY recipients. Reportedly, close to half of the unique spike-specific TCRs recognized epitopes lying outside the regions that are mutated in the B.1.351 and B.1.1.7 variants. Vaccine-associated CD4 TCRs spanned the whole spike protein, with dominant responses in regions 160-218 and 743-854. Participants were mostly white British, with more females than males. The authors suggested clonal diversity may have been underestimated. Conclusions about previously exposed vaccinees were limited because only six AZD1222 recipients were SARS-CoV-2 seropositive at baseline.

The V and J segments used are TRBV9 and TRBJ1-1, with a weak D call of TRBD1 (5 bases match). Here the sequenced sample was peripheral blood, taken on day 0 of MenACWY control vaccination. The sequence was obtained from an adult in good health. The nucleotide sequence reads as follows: TGTGCCAGCAGTCCTCGGGACCTTCAGGGTGAAGCTTTCTTT. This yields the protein CASSPRDLQGEAFF. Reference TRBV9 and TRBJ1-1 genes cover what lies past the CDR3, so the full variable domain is DSGVTQTPKHLITATGQRVTLRCSPRSGDLSVYWYQQSLDQGLQFLIQYYNGEERAKGNILERFSAQQFPDLHSELNLSSLELGDSALYFCASSPRDLQGEAFFGQGTRLTVV.